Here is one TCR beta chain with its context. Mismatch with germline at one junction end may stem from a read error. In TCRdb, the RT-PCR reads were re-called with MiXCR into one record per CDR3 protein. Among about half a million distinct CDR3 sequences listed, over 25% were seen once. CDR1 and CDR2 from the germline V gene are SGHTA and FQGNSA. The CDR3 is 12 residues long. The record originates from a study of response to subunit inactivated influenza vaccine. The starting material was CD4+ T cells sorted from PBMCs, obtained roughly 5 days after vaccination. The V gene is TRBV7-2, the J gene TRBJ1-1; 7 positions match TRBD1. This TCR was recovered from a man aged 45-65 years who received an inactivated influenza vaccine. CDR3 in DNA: TGTGCCAGCAGTTTAGCGGGACAGAAAGCTTTCTTT. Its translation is CASSLAGQKAFF.